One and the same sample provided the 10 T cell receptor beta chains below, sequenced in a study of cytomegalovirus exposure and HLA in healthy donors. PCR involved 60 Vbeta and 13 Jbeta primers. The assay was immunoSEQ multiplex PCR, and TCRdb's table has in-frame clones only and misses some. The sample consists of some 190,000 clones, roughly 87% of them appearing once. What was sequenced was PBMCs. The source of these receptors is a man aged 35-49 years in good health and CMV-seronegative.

The CDR3 DNA sequence: TGTGCCAGCAGCCCAGGCTTGGCCTATGGCTACACCTTC. Residues: CASSPGLAYGYTF. This chain links TRBV14 with TRBJ1-2; D unclear. The CDR3 covers 13 residues. V lost 4 bases and J lost 4, with 10 bases in between. Germline values: CDR1 SGHDN, CDR2 FVKESK.

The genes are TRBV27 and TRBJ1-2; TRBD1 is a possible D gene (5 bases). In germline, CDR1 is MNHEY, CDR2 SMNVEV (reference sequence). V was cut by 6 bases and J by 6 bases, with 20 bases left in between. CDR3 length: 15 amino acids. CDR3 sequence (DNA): TGTGCCAGCAGGCCGGCCACGGGGGGATTCAATGGCTACACCTTC. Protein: CASRPATGGFNGYTF.

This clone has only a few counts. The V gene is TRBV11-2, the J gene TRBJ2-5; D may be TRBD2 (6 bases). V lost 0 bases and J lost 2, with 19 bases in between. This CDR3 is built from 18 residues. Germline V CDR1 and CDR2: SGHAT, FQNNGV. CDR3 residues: CASSLEGGRGGWQETQYF. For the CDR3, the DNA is TGTGCCAGCAGCTTAGAGGGGGGAAGGGGCGGGTGGCAAGAGACCCAGTACTTC.

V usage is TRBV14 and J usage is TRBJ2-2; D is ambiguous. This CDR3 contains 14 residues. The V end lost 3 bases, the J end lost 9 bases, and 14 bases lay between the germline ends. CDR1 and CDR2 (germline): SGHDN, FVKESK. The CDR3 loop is CASSHLQPGRELFF. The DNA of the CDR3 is TGTGCCAGCAGCCATCTACAACCGGGTAGGGAGCTGTTTTTT.

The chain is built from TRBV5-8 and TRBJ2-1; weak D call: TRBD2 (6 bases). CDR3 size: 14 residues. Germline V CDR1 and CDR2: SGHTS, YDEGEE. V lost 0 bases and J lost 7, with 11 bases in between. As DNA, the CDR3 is TGTGCCAGCAGCTTGGCGGGAGTCATGAATGAGCAGTTCTTC. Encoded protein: CASSLAGVMNEQFF.

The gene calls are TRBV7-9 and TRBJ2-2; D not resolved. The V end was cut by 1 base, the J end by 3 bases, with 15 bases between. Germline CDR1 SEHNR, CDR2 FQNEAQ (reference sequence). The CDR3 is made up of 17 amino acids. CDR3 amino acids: CASSLVGTPADTGELFF. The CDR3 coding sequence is TGTGCCAGCAGCTTAGTAGGCACACCTGCGGACACCGGGGAGCTGTTTTTT.

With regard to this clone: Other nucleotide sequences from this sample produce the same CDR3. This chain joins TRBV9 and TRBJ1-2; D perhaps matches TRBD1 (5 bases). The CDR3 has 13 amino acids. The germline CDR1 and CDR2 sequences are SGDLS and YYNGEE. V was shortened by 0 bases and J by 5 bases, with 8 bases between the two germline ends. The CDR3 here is CASSVGGTYGYTF. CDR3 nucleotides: TGTGCCAGCAGCGTAGGGGGGACTTATGGCTACACCTTC.

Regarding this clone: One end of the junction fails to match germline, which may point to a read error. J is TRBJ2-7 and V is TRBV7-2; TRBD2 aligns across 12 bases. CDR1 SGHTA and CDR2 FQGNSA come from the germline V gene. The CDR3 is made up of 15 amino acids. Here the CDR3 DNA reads TGTGCCAGCAGCCTAGCGGGAGGGAAATCCTACGAGCAGTACTTC. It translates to CASSLAGGKSYEQYF. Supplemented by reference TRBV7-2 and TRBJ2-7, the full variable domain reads GAGVSQSPSNKVTEKGKDVELRCDPISGHTALYWYRQSLGQGLEFLIYFQGNSAPDKSGLPSDRFSAERTGGSVSTLTIQRTQQEDSAVYLCASSLAGGKSYEQYFGPGTRLTVT.

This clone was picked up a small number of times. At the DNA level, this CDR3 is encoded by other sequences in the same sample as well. The CDR3 sequence: CASSERDSANYGYTF. As DNA, the CDR3 is TGTGCCAGTAGTGAAAGGGACAGCGCTAACTATGGCTACACCTTC. The V and J genes are TRBV19 and TRBJ1-2, with 7 bases that match TRBD1. Germline-derived CDR1 and CDR2 are LNHDA and SQIVND (reference sequence). The length of the CDR3 is 15 residues. The V gene end was trimmed by 5 bases and the J gene end by 0 bases; junction bases not matched to a gene: 6.

In DNA, the CDR3 is TGTGCCAGCTCCCTACAGCAGGGGAACACTGAAGCTTTCTTT. Translated, it gives CASSLQQGNTEAFF. This rearrangement joins TRBV18 to TRBJ1-1, with a possible D match to TRBD1 (5 bases). The V and J ends lost 6 bases and 1 base respectively, with 12 bases between them. The CDR3 has 14 amino acids. From germline, CDR1 is KGHSH and CDR2 LQKENI.